The entry below describes one TCR beta chain. The target antigen is unknown. Other DNA sequences in this sample translate to the same CDR3. The V gene's germline CDR1 is SGHNT and CDR2 YYREEE (reference sequence). The CDR3 has 16 amino acids. The ends were cut back, 0 bases at V and 0 bases at J, with 9 bases in the middle. Execution of the assay was at deep level. Profiling relied on immunoSEQ multiplex PCR, and the TCRdb table lists in-frame clones only, not all of them. The sample gives 450,000 to 650,000 clones, around 80% of which show up once; 12% is in the top ten. In unsorted samples, genomic DNA was obtained using 100 million or so PBMCs. The sample is drawn from a study of shared clonotypes between healthy human individuals. About the study: Serving as donors were a couple of women and three men, whose ages spanned 18 to 49.

Points from the study as a whole: Sampling included only blood; tissue repertoires likely differ.

The chain uses TRBV5-4 and TRBJ2-2; no reliable D call. What was sequenced was PBMCs. The source of this sequence is a woman aged 40 to 50 in good health. Some clones in this sample may be carry-over from other donors' samples. As DNA, the CDR3 is TGTGCCAGCAGCTTGGATAGGCTAGCGAACACCGGGGAGCTGTTTTTT. Protein: CASSLDRLANTGELFF.